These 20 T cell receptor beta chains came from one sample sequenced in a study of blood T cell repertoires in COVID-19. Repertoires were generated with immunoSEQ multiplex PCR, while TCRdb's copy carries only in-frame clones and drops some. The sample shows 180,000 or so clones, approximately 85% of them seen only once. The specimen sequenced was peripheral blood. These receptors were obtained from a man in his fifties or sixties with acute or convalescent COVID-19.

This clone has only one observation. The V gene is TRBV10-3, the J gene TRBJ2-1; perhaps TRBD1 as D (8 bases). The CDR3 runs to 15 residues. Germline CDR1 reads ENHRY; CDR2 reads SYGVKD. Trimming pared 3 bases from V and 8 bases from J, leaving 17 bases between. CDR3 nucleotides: TGTGCCATCAGTGATATGAACAGGGGGGGGGATGAGCAGTTCTTC. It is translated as CAISDMNRGGDEQFF.

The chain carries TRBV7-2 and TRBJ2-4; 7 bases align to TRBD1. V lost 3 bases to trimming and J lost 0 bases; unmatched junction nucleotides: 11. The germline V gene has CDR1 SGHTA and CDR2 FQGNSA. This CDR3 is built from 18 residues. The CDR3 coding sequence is TGTGCCAGCAGCTTGTTTTTTGGGACAGCCCTAGCCAAAAACATTCAGTACTTC. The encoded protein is CASSLFFGTALAKNIQYF.

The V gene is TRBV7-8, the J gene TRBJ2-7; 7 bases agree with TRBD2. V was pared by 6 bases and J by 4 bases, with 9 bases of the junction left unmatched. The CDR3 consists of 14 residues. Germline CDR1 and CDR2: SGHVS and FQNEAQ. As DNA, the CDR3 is TGTGCCAGCAGTCTAGGACTAGGGCTTTACGAGCAGTACTTC. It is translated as CASSLGLGLYEQYF.

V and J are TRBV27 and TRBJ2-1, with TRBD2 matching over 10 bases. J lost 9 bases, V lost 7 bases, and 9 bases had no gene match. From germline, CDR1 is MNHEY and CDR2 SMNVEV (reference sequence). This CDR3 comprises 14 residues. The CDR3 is CASKRLAGVIEQFF. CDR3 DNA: TGTGCCAGCAAACGCCTAGCGGGAGTAATTGAGCAGTTCTTC.

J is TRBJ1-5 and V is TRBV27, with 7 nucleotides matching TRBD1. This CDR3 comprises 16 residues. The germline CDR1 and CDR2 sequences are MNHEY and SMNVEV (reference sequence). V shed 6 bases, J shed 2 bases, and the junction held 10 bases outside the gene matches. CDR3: CASRHEGAVGNQPQHF. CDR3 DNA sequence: TGTGCCAGCAGACATGAGGGGGCTGTGGGCAATCAGCCCCAGCATTTT.

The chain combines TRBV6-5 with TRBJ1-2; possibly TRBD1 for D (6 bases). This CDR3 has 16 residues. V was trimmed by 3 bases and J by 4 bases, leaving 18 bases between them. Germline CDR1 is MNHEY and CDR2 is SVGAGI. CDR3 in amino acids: CASSYFGTSGIYGYTF. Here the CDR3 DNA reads TGTGCCAGCAGTTATTTTGGGACAAGCGGGATCTATGGCTACACCTTC.

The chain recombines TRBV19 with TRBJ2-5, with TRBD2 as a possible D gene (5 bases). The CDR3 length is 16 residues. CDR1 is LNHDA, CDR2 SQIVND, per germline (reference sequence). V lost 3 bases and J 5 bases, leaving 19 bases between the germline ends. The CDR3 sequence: CASSMVVERVTETQYF. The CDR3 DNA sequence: TGTGCCAGTAGTATGGTAGTAGAGAGGGTTACGGAGACCCAGTACTTC.

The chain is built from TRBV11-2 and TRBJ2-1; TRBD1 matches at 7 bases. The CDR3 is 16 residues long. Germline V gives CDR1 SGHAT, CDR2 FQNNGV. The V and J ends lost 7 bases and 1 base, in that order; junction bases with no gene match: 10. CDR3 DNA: TGTGCCAGCACGCAGCCGGGACAGACATCCTACAATGAGCAGTTCTTC. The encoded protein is CASTQPGQTSYNEQFF.

As DNA, the CDR3 is TGCGCCAGCAGCTTGCAGGGATACTCGAACACTGAAGCTTTCTTT. Its protein is CASSLQGYSNTEAFF. The chain is built from TRBV5-1 and TRBJ1-1; the D gene is possibly TRBD1 (5 bases). The CDR3 is 15 amino acids. CDR1 SGHRS and CDR2 YFSETQ come from the germline V gene. V lost 1 base to trimming and J lost 1 base, with 11 bases between them.

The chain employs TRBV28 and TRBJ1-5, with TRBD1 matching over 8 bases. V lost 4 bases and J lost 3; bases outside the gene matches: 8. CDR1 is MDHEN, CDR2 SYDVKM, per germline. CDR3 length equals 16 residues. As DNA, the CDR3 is TGTGCCAGCAGTTCGGACAGGGTGGGATACAATCAGCCCCAGCATTTT. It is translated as CASSSDRVGYNQPQHF. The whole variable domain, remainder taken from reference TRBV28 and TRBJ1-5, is DVKVTQSSRYLVKRTGEKVFLECVQDMDHENMFWYRQDPGLGLRLIYFSYDVKMKEKGDIPEGYSVSREKKERFSLILESASTNQTSMYLCASSSDRVGYNQPQHFGDGTRLSIL.

The CDR3 bases are TGTGCCAGCAGTGCCCAGGGAACCACTGAAGCTTTCTTT. This encodes CASSAQGTTEAFF. The rearrangement links TRBV2 to TRBJ1-1; D is perhaps TRBD1 (5 bases). Per the germline V gene, CDR1 is SNHLY and CDR2 is FYNNEI. V was pared by 4 bases and J by 4 bases, with 10 bases between. This CDR3 region has 13 residues.

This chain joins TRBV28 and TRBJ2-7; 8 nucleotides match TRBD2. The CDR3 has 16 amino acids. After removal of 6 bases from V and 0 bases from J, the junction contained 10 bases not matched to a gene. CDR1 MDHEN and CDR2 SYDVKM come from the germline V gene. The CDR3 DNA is TGTGCCAGCAGAGCTTTACTAGCGGAGAGCTCCTACGAGCAGTACTTC. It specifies CASRALLAESSYEQYF. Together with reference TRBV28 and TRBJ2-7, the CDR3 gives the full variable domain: DVKVTQSSRYLVKRTGEKVFLECVQDMDHENMFWYRQDPGLGLRLIYFSYDVKMKEKGDIPEGYSVSREKKERFSLILESASTNQTSMYLCASRALLAESSYEQYFGPGTRLTVT.

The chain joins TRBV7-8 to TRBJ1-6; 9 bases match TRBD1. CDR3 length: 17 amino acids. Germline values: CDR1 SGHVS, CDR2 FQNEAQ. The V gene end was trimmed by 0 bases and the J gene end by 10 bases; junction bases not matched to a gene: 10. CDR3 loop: CASSLAGQGLMGSPLHF. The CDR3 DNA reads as TGTGCCAGCAGCTTAGCGGGACAGGGACTTATGGGCTCACCCCTCCACTTT.

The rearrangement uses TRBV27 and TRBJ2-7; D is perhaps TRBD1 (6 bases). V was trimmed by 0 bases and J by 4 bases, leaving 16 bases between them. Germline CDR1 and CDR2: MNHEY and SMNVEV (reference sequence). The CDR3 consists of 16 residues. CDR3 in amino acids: CASSLSATGSPYEQYF. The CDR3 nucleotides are TGTGCCAGCAGTTTATCGGCCACAGGGTCCCCTTACGAGCAGTACTTC.

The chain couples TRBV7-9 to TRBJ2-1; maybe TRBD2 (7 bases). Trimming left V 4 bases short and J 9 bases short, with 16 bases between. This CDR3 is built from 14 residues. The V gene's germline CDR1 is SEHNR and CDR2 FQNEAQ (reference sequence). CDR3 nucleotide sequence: TGTGCCAGCAGCTCCAGTGGCGGGGGCGGTGAGCAGTTCTTC. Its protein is CASSSSGGGGEQFF.

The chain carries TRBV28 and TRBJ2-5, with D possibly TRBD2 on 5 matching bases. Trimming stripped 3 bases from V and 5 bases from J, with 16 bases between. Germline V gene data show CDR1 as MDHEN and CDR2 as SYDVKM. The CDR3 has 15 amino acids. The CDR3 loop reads CASSFRATSGETQYF. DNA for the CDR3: TGTGCCAGCAGTTTTAGGGCCACATCGGGGGAGACCCAGTACTTC.

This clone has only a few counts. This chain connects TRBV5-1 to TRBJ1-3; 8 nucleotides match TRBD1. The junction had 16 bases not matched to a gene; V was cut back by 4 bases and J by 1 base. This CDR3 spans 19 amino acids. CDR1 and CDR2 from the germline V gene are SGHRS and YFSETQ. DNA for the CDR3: TGCGCCAGCAGCCCTGGACAGGGTTTGGGGGACTCTTCTGGAAACACCATATATTTT. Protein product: CASSPGQGLGDSSGNTIYF.

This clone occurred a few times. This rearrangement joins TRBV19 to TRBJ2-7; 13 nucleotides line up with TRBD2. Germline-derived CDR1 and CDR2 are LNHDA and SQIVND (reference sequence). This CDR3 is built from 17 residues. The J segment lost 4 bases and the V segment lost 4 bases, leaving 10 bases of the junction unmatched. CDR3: CASSRRTSGRGDYEQYF. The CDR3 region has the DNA TGTGCCAGTAGTAGGCGGACTAGCGGGAGAGGTGATTACGAGCAGTACTTC.

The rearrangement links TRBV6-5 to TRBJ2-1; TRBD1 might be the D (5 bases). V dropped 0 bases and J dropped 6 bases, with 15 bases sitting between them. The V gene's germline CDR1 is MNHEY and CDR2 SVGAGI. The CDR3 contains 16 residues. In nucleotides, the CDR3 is TGTGCCAGCAGTTACTCAAGTTCAGGGAACCGCAATGAGCAGTTCTTC. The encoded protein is CASSYSSSGNRNEQFF.

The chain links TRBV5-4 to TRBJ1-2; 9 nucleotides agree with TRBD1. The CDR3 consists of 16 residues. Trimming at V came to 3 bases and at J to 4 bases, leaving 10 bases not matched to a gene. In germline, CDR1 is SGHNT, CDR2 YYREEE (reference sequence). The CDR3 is CASSSIQGARGYGYTF. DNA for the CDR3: TGTGCCAGCAGCTCTATACAGGGGGCTAGGGGCTATGGCTACACCTTC.